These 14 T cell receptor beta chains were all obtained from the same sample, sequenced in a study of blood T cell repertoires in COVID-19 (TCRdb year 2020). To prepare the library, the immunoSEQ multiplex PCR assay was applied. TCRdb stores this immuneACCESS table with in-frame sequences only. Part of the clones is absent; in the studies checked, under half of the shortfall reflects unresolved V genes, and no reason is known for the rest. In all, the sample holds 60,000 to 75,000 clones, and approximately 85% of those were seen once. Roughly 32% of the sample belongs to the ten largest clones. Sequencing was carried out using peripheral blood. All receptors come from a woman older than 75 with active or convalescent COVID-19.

For the CDR3, the DNA is TGTGCCAGCTCACCGTACAATATGAACACTGAAGCTTTCTTT. Encoded protein: CASSPYNMNTEAFF. This chain connects TRBV18 to TRBJ1-1; no definite D call. The germline V and J ends were trimmed by 3 bases and 0 bases, with 8 bases remaining between them. Per the germline V gene, CDR1 is KGHSH and CDR2 is LQKENI. CDR3 size: 14 residues.

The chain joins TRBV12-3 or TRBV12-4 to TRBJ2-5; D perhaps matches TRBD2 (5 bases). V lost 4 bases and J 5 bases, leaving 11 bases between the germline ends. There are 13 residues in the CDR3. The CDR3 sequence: CASSWSSRETQYF. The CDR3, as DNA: TGTGCCAGCAGTTGGTCTAGCCGGGAGACCCAGTACTTC.

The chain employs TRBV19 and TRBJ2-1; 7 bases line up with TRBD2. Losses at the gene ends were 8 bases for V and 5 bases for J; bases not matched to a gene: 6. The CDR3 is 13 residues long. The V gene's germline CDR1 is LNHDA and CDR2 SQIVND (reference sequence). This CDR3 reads CASGVGGNNEQFF. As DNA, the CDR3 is TGTGCCAGTGGAGTCGGGGGGAACAATGAGCAGTTCTTC.

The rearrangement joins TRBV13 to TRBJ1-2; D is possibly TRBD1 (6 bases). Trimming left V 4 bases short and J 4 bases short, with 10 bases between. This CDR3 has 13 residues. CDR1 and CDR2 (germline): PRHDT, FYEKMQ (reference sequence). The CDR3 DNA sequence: TGTGCCAGCAGCTCTAGGACAGTCTATGGCTACACCTTC. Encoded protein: CASSSRTVYGYTF.

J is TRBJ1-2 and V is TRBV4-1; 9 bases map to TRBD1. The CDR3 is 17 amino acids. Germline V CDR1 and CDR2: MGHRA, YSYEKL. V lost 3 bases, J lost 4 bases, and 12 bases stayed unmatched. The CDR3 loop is CASSQDALGQGIYGYTF. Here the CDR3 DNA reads TGCGCCAGCAGCCAGGATGCTTTGGGACAGGGAATCTATGGCTACACCTTC.

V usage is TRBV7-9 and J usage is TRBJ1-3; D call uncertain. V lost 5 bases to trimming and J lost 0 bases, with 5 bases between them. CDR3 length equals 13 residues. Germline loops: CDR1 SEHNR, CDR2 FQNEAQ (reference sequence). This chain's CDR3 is CASSRDSGNTIYF. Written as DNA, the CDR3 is TGTGCCAGCAGCCGGGACTCTGGAAACACCATATATTTT.

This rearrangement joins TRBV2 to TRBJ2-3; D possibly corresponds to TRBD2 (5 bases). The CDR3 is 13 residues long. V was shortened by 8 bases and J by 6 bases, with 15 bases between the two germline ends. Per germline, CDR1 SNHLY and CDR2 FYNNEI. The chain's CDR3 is CASGVLVYDTQYF. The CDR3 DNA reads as TGTGCCAGCGGGGTACTAGTCTATGATACGCAGTATTTT.

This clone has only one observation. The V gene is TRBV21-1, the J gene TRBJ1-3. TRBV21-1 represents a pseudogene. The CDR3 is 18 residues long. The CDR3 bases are TGTGCTCTAAGAGAGGGCAGATTCTTCCCCAGCTCTGGAAACACCATATATTTT. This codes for CALREGRFFPSSGNTIYF.

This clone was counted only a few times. CDR3 loop: CASSPLTGSGNTIYF. CDR3 nucleotides: TGTGCCAGTAGTCCCCTCACGGGCTCTGGAAACACCATATATTTT. The gene calls are TRBV19 and TRBJ1-3; D is unresolved. Trimming took off 5 bases at V and 0 bases at J, with 11 bases between the two ends. Per the germline V gene, CDR1 is LNHDA and CDR2 is SQIVND (reference sequence). The CDR3 consists of 15 residues.

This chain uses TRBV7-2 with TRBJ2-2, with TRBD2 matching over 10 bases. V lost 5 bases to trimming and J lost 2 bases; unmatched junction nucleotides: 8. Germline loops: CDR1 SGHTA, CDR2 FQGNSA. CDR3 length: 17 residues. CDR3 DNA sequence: TGTGCCAGCAGCGCTTCCAGGACTAGCGGAAACACCGGGGAGCTGTTTTTT. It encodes CASSASRTSGNTGELFF.

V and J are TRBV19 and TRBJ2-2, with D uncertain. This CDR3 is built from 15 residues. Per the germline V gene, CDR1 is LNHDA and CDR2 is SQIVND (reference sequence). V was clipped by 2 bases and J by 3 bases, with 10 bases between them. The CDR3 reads CASSIRPGDTGELFF. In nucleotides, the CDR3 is TGTGCCAGTAGTATAAGACCCGGAGACACCGGGGAGCTGTTTTTT.

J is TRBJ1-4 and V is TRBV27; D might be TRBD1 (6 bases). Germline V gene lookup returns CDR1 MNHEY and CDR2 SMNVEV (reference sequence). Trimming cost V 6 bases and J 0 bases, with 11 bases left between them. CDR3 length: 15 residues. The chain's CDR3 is CASRYRQATNEKLFF. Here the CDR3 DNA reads TGTGCCAGCAGGTATAGACAGGCAACTAATGAAAAACTGTTTTTT.

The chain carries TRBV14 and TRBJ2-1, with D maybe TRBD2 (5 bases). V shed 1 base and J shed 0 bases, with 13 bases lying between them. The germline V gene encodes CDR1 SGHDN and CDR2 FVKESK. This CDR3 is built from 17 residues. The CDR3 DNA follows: TGTGCCAGCAGCCAAGGACCGAGCGGAAGCTCCTACAATGAGCAGTTCTTC. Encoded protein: CASSQGPSGSSYNEQFF. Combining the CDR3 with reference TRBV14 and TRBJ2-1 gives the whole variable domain EAGVTQFPSHSVIEKGQTVTLRCDPISGHDNLYWYRRVMGKEIKFLLHFVKESKQDESGMPNNRFLAERTGGTYSTLKVQPAELEDSGVYFCASSQGPSGSSYNEQFFGPGTRLTVL.

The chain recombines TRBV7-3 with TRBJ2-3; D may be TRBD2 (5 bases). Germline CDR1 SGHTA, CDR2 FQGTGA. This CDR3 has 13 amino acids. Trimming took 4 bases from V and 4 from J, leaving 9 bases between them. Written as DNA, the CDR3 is TGTGCCAGCAGCTCTGACTATTCAGATACGCAGTATTTT. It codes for CASSSDYSDTQYF.